The 22 T cell receptor beta chains in this list originate from one sample, sequenced in a study of PD-L1 blockade in urothelial cancer. Documented time point: peripheral blood 6 weeks after treatment start. Sequencing used immunoSEQ multiplex PCR; TCRdb keeps in-frame clones, though not all of them. The profile shows approximately 120,000 clones, more than 70% of them singletons. The sample in question was PBMCs, obtained around atezolizumab (anti-PD-L1) treatment. The receptors stem from a man aged 45-65 years with urothelial cancer.

V gene TRBV7-2 combines with J gene TRBJ1-2; 9 positions agree with TRBD1. Unmatched junction bases numbered 15, after V lost 4 bases and J lost 3 bases. The CDR3 contains 18 residues. Germline V gives CDR1 SGHTA, CDR2 FQGNSA. CDR3 sequence: CASSSHGTGLSLHYGYTF. CDR3 bases: TGTGCCAGCAGCTCACATGGGACAGGGTTGTCTTTACACTATGGCTACACCTTC.

The chain couples TRBV5-1 to TRBJ1-1; 12 nucleotides match TRBD1. This CDR3 spans 18 amino acids. V lost 0 bases, J lost 4 bases, and 10 bases stayed unmatched. The germline gives CDR1 SGHRS, CDR2 YFSETQ. CDR3 DNA sequence: TGCGCCAGCAGCTTGGTTGGGACAGGGGGCGGGGTGGGCACTGAAGCTTTCTTT. This codes for CASSLVGTGGGVGTEAFF.

The gene calls are TRBV2 and TRBJ2-1; the match to TRBD2 covers 7 bases. CDR3 size: 13 residues. Per germline, CDR1 SNHLY and CDR2 FYNNEI. The V segment lost 6 bases and the J segment 4 bases; nucleotides outside the gene matches: 3. Written as DNA, the CDR3 is TGTGCCAGCAGATGGCGGGAGTACAATGAGCAGTTCTTC. Its protein product is CASRWREYNEQFF.

This sequence joins TRBV7-6 and TRBJ2-1, with D hard to call. In germline, CDR1 is SGHVS, CDR2 FNYEAQ. This CDR3 has 13 residues. V was shortened by 3 bases and J by 3 bases, with 6 bases between the two germline ends. The CDR3 here is CASSFQVYNEQFF. The CDR3 nucleotides read TGTGCCAGCAGCTTTCAGGTCTACAATGAGCAGTTCTTC.

The rearrangement links TRBV5-4 to TRBJ2-7, with 9 bases lining up with TRBD1. The germline V gene has CDR1 SGHNT and CDR2 YYREEE (reference sequence). CDR3 size: 15 residues. J gave up 1 base and V 4 bases, and 6 bases lay outside the gene matches. CDR3 region: CASSADGTGSYEQYF. The CDR3, as DNA: TGTGCCAGCAGCGCGGATGGGACAGGGTCCTACGAGCAGTACTTC.

This clone was recorded only once. This rearrangement joins TRBV2 to TRBJ2-7; 8 nucleotides match TRBD2. Germline V lookup: CDR1 SNHLY, CDR2 FYNNEI. The trim removed 6 bases at V and 2 bases at J, leaving 12 bases unmatched. This CDR3 spans 16 amino acids. The CDR3 DNA reads TGTGCCAGCAGCGACACCGGGACTAGGGGGGCCTACGAGCAGTACTTC. Amino acids: CASSDTGTRGAYEQYF.

This clone has only one observation. The J gene is TRBJ2-5, the V gene TRBV4-1; 10 bases are shared with TRBD2. V lost 2 bases and J lost 5; bases outside the gene matches: 2. Germline V gives CDR1 MGHRA, CDR2 YSYEKL. The CDR3 has 14 residues. The CDR3, as DNA: TGCGCCAGCAGCCAAAGCGGGAGGGGGGAGACCCAGTACTTC. This translates into CASSQSGRGETQYF.

The chain carries TRBV7-6 and TRBJ2-3, with 8 bases matching TRBD1. Germline V gene lookup returns CDR1 SGHVS and CDR2 FNYEAQ. V lost 5 bases and J lost 2; bases outside the gene matches: 6. This CDR3 has 15 residues. The CDR3 DNA follows: TGTGCCAGCAGCCGACGGACAGGGAACACAGATACGCAGTATTTT. It yields the protein CASSRRTGNTDTQYF.

The chain links TRBV4-2 to TRBJ1-2; no reliable D call. The CDR3 runs 14 residues. V lost 0 bases to trimming and J lost 4 bases, with 9 bases between them. CDR1 is LGHNA, CDR2 YNFKEQ, per germline. CDR3 DNA sequence: TGTGCCAGCAGCCAAGAACAGCGGGCCTATGGCTACACCTTC. It encodes CASSQEQRAYGYTF.

The V gene is TRBV5-1, the J gene TRBJ2-5, with 10 nucleotides matching TRBD1. CDR1 SGHRS and CDR2 YFSETQ come from the germline V gene. Trimming removed 5 bases from V and 1 base from J; junction bases left unmatched: 5. The CDR3 covers 15 residues. The CDR3 nucleotides are TGCGCCAGCAGATTTGGGACAGGGGTCCAAGAGACCCAGTACTTC. Encoded protein: CASRFGTGVQETQYF. Looking up the rest from reference TRBV5-1 and TRBJ2-5 gives the full variable domain: KAGVTQTPRYLIKTRGQQVTLSCSPISGHRSVSWYQQTPGQGLQFLFEYFSETQRNKGNFPGRFSGRQFSNSRSEMNVSTLELGDSALYLCASRFGTGVQETQYFGPGTRLLVL.

The chain recombines TRBV28 with TRBJ2-7; 10 bases fit TRBD1. Unmatched junction bases numbered 6, after V lost 3 bases and J lost 4 bases. The CDR3 totals 15 residues. CDR1 is MDHEN and CDR2 is SYDVKM in the germline V gene. CDR3 protein: CASSFWGQGRYEQYF. The CDR3 nucleotides read TGTGCCAGCAGTTTCTGGGGACAGGGGCGTTACGAGCAGTACTTC. Filled out from reference TRBV28 and TRBJ2-7, the complete variable domain reads DVKVTQSSRYLVKRTGEKVFLECVQDMDHENMFWYRQDPGLGLRLIYFSYDVKMKEKGDIPEGYSVSREKKERFSLILESASTNQTSMYLCASSFWGQGRYEQYFGPGTRLTVT.

The chain employs TRBV9 and TRBJ2-2; a possible D gene is TRBD2 (6 bases). This CDR3 is built from 14 residues. In germline, CDR1 is SGDLS, CDR2 YYNGEE. Trimming stripped 2 bases from V and 3 bases from J, with 8 bases between. The CDR3 bases are TGTGCCAGCAGCGTTCAGCGGGACACCGGGGAGCTGTTTTTT. This encodes CASSVQRDTGELFF. Variable domain in full (rest from reference TRBV9 and TRBJ2-2): DSGVTQTPKHLITATGQRVTLRCSPRSGDLSVYWYQQSLDQGLQFLIQYYNGEERAKGNILERFSAQQFPDLHSELNLSSLELGDSALYFCASSVQRDTGELFFGEGSRLTVL.

The rearrangement joins TRBV18 to TRBJ2-7; possible D gene TRBD2, 5 bases. The V and J ends lost 2 bases and 4 bases respectively, with 15 bases between them. The CDR3 is 15 amino acids. The germline V gene encodes CDR1 KGHSH and CDR2 LQKENI. CDR3 nucleotides: TGTGCCAGCTCACCAGACCGCGGACTGATATACGAGCAGTACTTC. Encoded protein: CASSPDRGLIYEQYF.

The chain employs TRBV10-3 and TRBJ2-7; TRBD2 is a possible D gene (5 bases). The germline V gene has CDR1 ENHRY and CDR2 SYGVKD. Trimming cost V 2 bases and J 3 bases, with 11 bases left between them. CDR3 length: 14 residues. This CDR3 reads CAISEGARDYEQYF. The CDR3 bases are TGTGCCATCAGTGAGGGAGCCCGGGACTACGAGCAGTACTTC.

The rearrangement links TRBV7-9 to TRBJ1-5; possibly TRBD1 for D (6 bases). Germline lookup yields CDR1 SEHNR and CDR2 FQNEAQ (reference sequence). The CDR3 length is 15 residues. Trimming removed 4 bases at V and 9 bases at J, with 19 bases between. The CDR3 region has the DNA TGTGCCAGCAGCTGGGAGGGGCAGGGGCCGTCGCCCCAGCATTTT. This encodes CASSWEGQGPSPQHF.

The chain carries TRBV11-2 and TRBJ2-4; possible D gene TRBD1, 6 bases. CDR1 and CDR2 from the germline V gene are SGHAT and FQNNGV. This CDR3 comprises 16 residues. Trimming removed 3 bases from V and 0 bases from J, with 12 bases in between. CDR3 nucleotide sequence: TGTGCCAGCAGCTTTCTCCCCAGGGGAGCCAAAAACATTCAGTACTTC. The encoded protein is CASSFLPRGAKNIQYF.

This clone has just a few counts. The chain employs TRBV18 and TRBJ1-2, with TRBD1 matching 8 bases. Looked up from germline, CDR1 is KGHSH and CDR2 is LQKENI. The CDR3 length is 15 residues. Trimming at V came to 6 bases and at J to 4 bases, leaving 10 bases not matched to a gene. Written as DNA, the CDR3 is TGTGCCAGCTCCTCTGGACAGGGAGGGGTCTATGGCTACACCTTC. Translating it yields CASSSGQGGVYGYTF. Filled out from reference TRBV18 and TRBJ1-2, the complete variable domain reads NAGVMQNPRHLVRRRGQEARLRCSPMKGHSHVYWYRQLPEEGLKFMVYLQKENIIDESGMPKERFSAEFPKEGPSILRIQQVVRGDSAAYFCASSSGQGGVYGYTFGSGTRLTVV.

This clone is a singleton in its sample. This chain connects TRBV28 to TRBJ1-5; 7 bases fit TRBD1. Germline CDR1 is MDHEN and CDR2 is SYDVKM. The CDR3 has 14 residues. With 6 bases clipped from V and 6 bases from J, the junction kept 8 bases outside the gene matches. CDR3: CASRQTGISQPQHF. The DNA of the CDR3 is TGTGCCAGCAGACAGACAGGGATAAGTCAGCCCCAGCATTTT.

J is TRBJ1-3 and V is TRBV5-5, with D maybe TRBD1 (6 bases). Per germline, CDR1 SGHKS and CDR2 YYEKEE (reference sequence). This CDR3 has 14 residues. Trimming took off 2 bases at V and 8 bases at J, with 14 bases between the two ends. Written as DNA, the CDR3 is TGTGCCAGCAGCTTTTTGCCAGGGGCAGACACCATATATTTT. Protein: CASSFLPGADTIYF.

The chain carries TRBV11-2 and TRBJ1-4; possible D gene TRBD1, 5 bases. Trimming cost V 0 bases and J 2 bases, with 10 bases left between them. The germline gives CDR1 SGHAT, CDR2 FQNNGV. The length of the CDR3 is 16 residues. DNA for the CDR3: TGTGCCAGCAGCTTAGACAGGGTTTCGACTAATGAAAAACTGTTTTTT. Protein product: CASSLDRVSTNEKLFF.

This clone is a singleton in its sample. V is TRBV5-1 and J is TRBJ2-2, with D uncertain. Germline values: CDR1 SGHRS, CDR2 YFSETQ. The CDR3 consists of 13 residues. Deletions cut 4 bases from V and 8 bases from J, with 12 bases between. The chain's CDR3 is CASSPRPDGELFF. In nucleotides, the CDR3 is TGCGCCAGCAGCCCTAGACCCGATGGGGAGCTGTTTTTT.

The V gene is TRBV15, the J gene TRBJ1-5; TRBD1 aligns across 7 bases. Germline CDR1 reads LNHNV; CDR2 reads YYDKDF (reference sequence). After removal of 2 bases from V and 0 bases from J, the junction contained 7 bases not matched to a gene. CDR3 length: 17 amino acids. The CDR3 protein is CATSRSLDRISNQPQHF. The CDR3 DNA reads as TGTGCCACCAGCAGATCTCTGGACAGGATTAGCAATCAGCCCCAGCATTTT.